This is a list of T cell receptor beta chains from one sample in a study of T cells in Graves' hyperthyroidism and ophthalmopathy. TCRdb re-called the multiplex PCR reads with MiXCR, one entry per CDR3 protein. This table has approximately 500,000 distinct CDR3 sequences, around 42% appearing once. Sequencing was carried out using peripheral blood or thyroid tissue (not recorded which). Source of these receptors: a woman between 18 and 29 years old with Graves' hyperthyroidism. CDR3s include the opening cysteine and the closing phenylalanine or tryptophan. Fields, in order: V gene, J gene, clone size, CDR3 protein. Clone size is stated in some rows and not others, as once, few, many or a class when expanded.

TRBV20-1	TRBJ2-6	-	CSARAGTGFAGANVLTF
TRBV5-6	TRBJ2-3	-	CASSSLAGGSDTQYF
TRBV10-3	TRBJ1-1	-	CAIRNRENTEAFF
TRBV20-1	TRBJ1-1	many	CSARARGRTEAFF
TRBV7-9	TRBJ2-5	-	CASSLVGGLLETQYF
TRBV7-9	TRBJ2-1	many	CASSSAAGNEQFF
TRBV2	TRBJ2-5	many	CASSEAGAGGVETQYF
TRBV7-3	TRBJ2-5	once	CASSREDSPQGTQHF
TRBV7-3	TRBJ2-6	many	CASPTEPGTGANVLTF
TRBV20-1	TRBJ2-7	many	CSAGRDSFEQYF
TRBV9	TRBJ2-5	many	CASSPRGEGVWETQYF
TRBV7-9	TRBJ2-6	many	CASSQSRDRAGANVLTF
TRBV20-1	TRBJ1-1	many	CSARDGGTTFF
TRBV7-6	TRBJ1-4	many	CASSQTGREKLFF
TRBV29-1	TRBJ1-2	many	CSVEEGARGYTF
TRBV20-1	TRBJ2-3	-	CRARQGSTDTQYF
TRBV5-1	TRBJ2-7	few	CASSLGLGGGGNSYEQYF
TRBV3-1	TRBJ2-6	-	CASSQVGGANVLTF
TRBV3-1	TRBJ1-1	many	CASTYSVKTEAFF
TRBV5-5	TRBJ2-7	-	CACNPGQALPEQYF
TRBV24-1	TRBJ2-5	many	CATSDSYGSQETQYF
TRBV7-2	TRBJ1-6	-	CASSLWVGSPLHF
TRBV6-2/TRBV6-3	TRBJ2-7	-	CASGHRGHPTDYEQYF
TRBV20-1	TRBJ1-6	-	CSAINGTENSPLHF
TRBV7-6	TRBJ1-1	-	CASSRQVGRWHTEAFF
TRBV9	TRBJ2-5	many	CASSVGQGQETQYF
TRBV12-3/TRBV12-4	TRBJ1-3	many	CASSPGMGNTIYF
TRBV3-1	TRBJ2-3	few	CASSEHTSSTDTQYF
TRBV2	TRBJ2-7	many	CASADLAYEQYF
TRBV19	TRBJ2-7	many	CASSTRGQGFEQYF
TRBV5-4	TRBJ2-3	-	CASTPSSTDTQYF
TRBV2	TRBJ2-7	many	CASSDPLGSYEQYF
TRBV29-1	TRBJ2-5	many	CSVVGQKYQETQYF
TRBV24-1	TRBJ2-7	-	CATAHGTTSYEQYF
TRBV10-3	TRBJ2-1	-	CAINGLEDEQFF
TRBV18	TRBJ1-5	-	CASSPGVEPQHF
TRBV30	TRBJ2-7	once	CAWGRTYEQYF
TRBV3-1	TRBJ2-5	once	CASSQAGGQPQYF
TRBV29-1	TRBJ2-7	-	CSADRGSGVF
TRBV7-9	TRBJ1-5	many	CASSVGPPSNQPQHF
TRBV6-1	TRBJ2-2	many	CASRQGRAGELFF
TRBV29-1	TRBJ2-7	many	CSDQGLAAPSEQYF
TRBV20-1	TRBJ2-1	-	CSARVPPLAGVDNEQFF
TRBV14	TRBJ2-2	many	CASSQVRGSGELFF
TRBV4-2	TRBJ2-7	many	CASSQRGLAGYEQYF
TRBV4-2	TRBJ1-5	-	CASSRGQGYSNQPQHF
TRBV4-1	TRBJ2-7	many	CASRKLGGYEQYF
TRBV7-9	TRBJ1-4	once	CASSRRDRVGHEKLFF
TRBV29-1	TRBJ2-7	-	CSVRTSGTYNEQYF
TRBV2	TRBJ1-4	many	CASSEIEGEKLFF
TRBV20-1	TRBJ2-7	many	CSSAEVAYEQYF
TRBV7-2	TRBJ2-7	-	CASNSRLTSSYEQYF
TRBV30	TRBJ2-2	few	CAWSLSRVTGELFF
TRBV29-1	TRBJ1-3	many	CSVGTGSGNTIYF
TRBV2	TRBJ2-7	few	CASSDVGQSSYEQYF